These 8 T cell receptor beta chains share one sample of origin, sequenced in a study of immune cell composition in non-small cell lung cancer listed by TCRdb under 2017. Receptors were amplified or captured by the immunoSEQ multiplex PCR assay. Sourced from immuneACCESS, this table was stored by TCRdb with only in-frame sequences that have V and J called. A share of the clones is absent; for the studies checked, an unresolved V gene accounts for under half, and the remainder has no known explanation. This sample is represented by approximately 500 clones; 80% to 85% of them were singletons. The top ten hold over 8% of the sample. The material sequenced was lung tumor tissue. The receptors shown here come from a human donor with non-small cell lung cancer.

The chain uses TRBV9 and TRBJ2-1; perhaps TRBD2 as D (6 bases). The germline CDR1 and CDR2 sequences are SGDLS and YYNGEE. Trimming removed 2 bases from V and 2 bases from J, with 11 bases in between. This CDR3 is built from 15 residues. The CDR3: CASSVGSGAYNEQFF. CDR3 in DNA: TGTGCCAGCAGCGTGGGTAGCGGAGCCTACAATGAGCAGTTCTTC.

The rearrangement uses TRBV11-2 and TRBJ2-2, with D unresolved. This CDR3 is 13 amino acids long. V was pared by 0 bases and J by 5 bases, with 4 bases between. Per germline, CDR1 SGHAT and CDR2 FQNNGV. The CDR3 is CASSLDRTGELFF. The CDR3 bases are TGTGCCAGCAGCTTAGACAGGACCGGGGAGCTGTTTTTT.

This clone was observed once. This chain joins TRBV2 and TRBJ2-1; the match to TRBD2 covers 11 bases. The germline CDR1 and CDR2 sequences are SNHLY and FYNNEI. Trimming took 1 base from V and 10 from J; bases not matched to a gene: 6. The CDR3 spans 15 residues. CDR3 sequence: CASSEGLAGPGEQFF. The CDR3 DNA sequence: TGTGCCAGCAGTGAAGGACTAGCGGGGCCAGGGGAGCAGTTCTTC. Variable domain in full (rest from reference TRBV2 and TRBJ2-1): EPEVTQTPSHQVTQMGQEVILRCVPISNHLYFYWYRQILGQKVEFLVSFYNNEISEKSEIFDDQFSVERPDGSNFTLKIRSTKLEDSAMYFCASSEGLAGPGEQFFGPGTRLTVL.

The chain recombines TRBV18 with TRBJ2-3; 11 bases align to TRBD2. The V and J ends lost 3 bases and 5 bases, in that order; junction bases with no gene match: 7. The CDR3 is 16 residues long. Germline V gene sequence: CDR1 KGHSH, CDR2 LQKENI. The CDR3 reads CASSPSLAGGRDTQYF. CDR3 in DNA: TGTGCCAGCTCACCTTCCCTAGCGGGAGGCCGAGATACGCAGTATTTT.

This clone was seen only a few times. This chain uses TRBV6-1 with TRBJ1-5; TRBD1 is a possible D gene (6 bases). Germline CDR1 reads MNHNS; CDR2 reads SASEGT. This CDR3 is 17 amino acids long. With 1 base removed from V and 2 bases from J, the gap between germline ends came to 15 bases. CDR3 amino acids: CASSEDAGASGNQPQHF. The CDR3 DNA sequence: TGTGCCAGCAGTGAAGACGCGGGGGCTAGTGGCAATCAGCCCCAGCATTTT.

This clone was observed a handful of times. The chain recombines TRBV5-6 with TRBJ2-3, with 8 bases lining up with TRBD2. V lost 1 base and J lost 5; bases outside the gene matches: 12. This CDR3 is 17 amino acids long. Germline V gene lookup returns CDR1 SGHDT and CDR2 YYEEEE. CDR3 in DNA: TGTGCCAGCAGCTTGCGACGGAGCGGGAGTCATGGAGATACGCAGTATTTT. Its translation is CASSLRRSGSHGDTQYF.

The DNA of the CDR3 is TGTGCCAGCAGCGTAGACTTCACAGATACGCAGTATTTT. Its translation: CASSVDFTDTQYF. The rearrangement joins TRBV9 to TRBJ2-3; D uncertain. The CDR3 is 13 residues long. Trimming took off 0 bases at V and 2 bases at J, with 4 bases between the two ends. CDR1 is SGDLS and CDR2 is YYNGEE in the germline V gene.

The J gene is TRBJ2-7, the V gene TRBV5-1, with D possibly matching TRBD2 (6 bases). The CDR3 extends over 14 amino acids. Germline CDR1 is SGHRS and CDR2 is YFSETQ. V was cut by 2 bases and J by 4 bases, with 13 bases left in between. In DNA form, the CDR3 reads TGCGCCAGCAGCTTTTTAACGGGAGTTTACGAGCAGTACTTC. Translation gives CASSFLTGVYEQYF.